This TCR beta chain was observed in a study of cytomegalovirus exposure and HLA in healthy donors. Study-level background: The approximately 680 first-cohort repertoires and the approximately 110 validation repertoires shared the same platform, a later analysis reported.

Notes on the study in general: As was reported, the classifier diagnosed cytomegalovirus status with high specificity and sensitivity.

This CDR3 has 15 residues. Losses at the gene ends were 2 bases for V and 8 bases for J; bases not matched to a gene: 6. Germline V gives CDR1 MNHEY, CDR2 SMNVEV (reference sequence). Data came from immunoSEQ multiplex PCR; TCRdb stores just in-frame clones and leaves some out. Found here are about 74,000 clones, 94% of them singletons; the top ten hold less than 2%. About this clone: Its antigen is still unknown.

The TCR originated in a man aged 18 to 29 in good health and CMV-seropositive. The chain recombines TRBV27 with TRBJ2-3; TRBD2 agrees at 11 bases. The specimen was PBMCs. CDR3 sequence (DNA): TGTGCCAGCAGTTTACGGACTAGCGGGCGTGGTACGCAGTATTTT. It yields the protein CASSLRTSGRGTQYF.